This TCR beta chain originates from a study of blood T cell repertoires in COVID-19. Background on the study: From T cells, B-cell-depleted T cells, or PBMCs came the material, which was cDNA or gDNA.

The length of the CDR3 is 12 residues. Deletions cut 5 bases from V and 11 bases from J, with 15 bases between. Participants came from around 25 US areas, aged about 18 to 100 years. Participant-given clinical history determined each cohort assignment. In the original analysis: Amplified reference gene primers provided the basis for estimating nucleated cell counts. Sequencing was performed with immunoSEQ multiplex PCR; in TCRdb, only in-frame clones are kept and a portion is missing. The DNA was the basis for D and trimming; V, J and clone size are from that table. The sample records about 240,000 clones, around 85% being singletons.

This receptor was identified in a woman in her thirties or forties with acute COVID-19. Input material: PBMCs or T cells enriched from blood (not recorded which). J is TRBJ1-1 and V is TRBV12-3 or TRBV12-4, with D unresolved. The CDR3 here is CASSPAGGDAFF. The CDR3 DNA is TGTGCCAGCAGTCCCGCCGGCGGGGATGCTTTCTTT.